The sequence of this T cell receptor beta chain was determined in a study of control samples from healthy donors and cancer patients. J lost 3 bases, V lost 4 bases, and 10 bases had no gene match. The CDR3 totals 16 residues. Germline CDR1 SGHDT, CDR2 YYEEEE. Clones were sequenced by immunoSEQ multiplex PCR, and TCRdb holds only the in-frame ones, with some missing. The sample shows 69,000 or so clones, 85% to 95% of them seen only once. The TCR was taken from a woman aged 25 to 45 in good health. V and J are TRBV5-6 and TRBJ2-4; TRBD1 agrees at 7 bases. The specimen sequenced was blood. CDR3 amino acids: CASSIPSQGIKNIQYF. The CDR3 nucleotides are TGTGCCAGCAGCATTCCGTCACAGGGGATCAAAAACATTCAGTACTTC.